This T cell receptor (beta chain) was found in a study of control samples from healthy donors and cancer patients. TCRdb keeps only in-frame clones here, not all; method: immunoSEQ multiplex PCR. The sample lists 53,000 or so clones; roughly 87% were seen once. With 10 bases clipped from V and 5 bases from J, the junction kept 19 bases outside the gene matches. The CDR3 has 16 amino acids. Germline values: CDR1 SGHNT, CDR2 YYREEE (reference sequence). The sequenced sample was PBMCs. This chain uses TRBV5-4 with TRBJ2-5; 8 positions agree with TRBD2. The receptor's source is a man aged 55-75 years with head and neck cancer. The CDR3 reads CASQPIPGGPGETQYF. As DNA, the CDR3 is TGTGCCTCTCAGCCAATACCGGGGGGGCCGGGGGAGACCCAGTACTTC.